The clone carrying this T cell receptor (beta chain) was picked up one time. The data stem from a study of PD-1 and CTLA-4 blockade in melanoma. The protocol was immunoSEQ multiplex PCR, while the TCRdb copy is restricted to in-frame clones and leaves out a portion. This sample has about 32,000 clones, with 88% found just once. Trimming took off 4 bases at V and 4 bases at J, with 16 bases between the two ends. CDR1 is SGHDT, CDR2 YYEEEE, per germline. The CDR3 is 15 amino acids. The receptor's source is a human donor with melanoma. This rearrangement joins TRBV5-6 to TRBJ2-3; TRBD2 is a possible D gene (6 bases). This sample comprised CD8+ T cells from peripheral blood, obtained from a patient given anti-PD-1 treatment. The CDR3 protein is CASSGTEGKADTQYF. The CDR3 DNA sequence: TGTGCCAGCAGCGGGACTGAGGGAAAGGCAGATACGCAGTATTTT. Full variable domain (remainder filled in from reference TRBV5-6 and TRBJ2-3): DAGVTQSPTHLIKTRGQQVTLRCSPKSGHDTVSWYQQALGQGPQFIFQYYEEEERQRGNFPDRFSGHQFPNYSSELNVNALLLGDSALYLCASSGTEGKADTQYFGPGTRLTVL.